This T cell receptor (beta chain) comes out of a study of blood T cell repertoires in COVID-19. Overall study context: COVID-19 samples collected from the United States, Italy and Spain covered acute and convalescent phases.

As originally analysed: Researchers report that nucleated cell counts were estimated from reference gene primer amplification. Sequencing used immunoSEQ multiplex PCR; TCRdb keeps in-frame clones, though not all of them. D and trimming come from the DNA, and the V and J calls and clone size come from that table. The table lists roughly 220,000 clones, approximately 90% of them singletons. In germline, CDR1 is LNHDA, CDR2 SQIVND (reference sequence). The CDR3 sequence is 15 residues long. The V gene end was trimmed by 4 bases and the J gene end by 7 bases; junction bases not matched to a gene: 11. Participants had their cohort set by participant-reported clinical history. In Cohort 3, a recovered donor had either two negative PCRs, clearance, or symptom resolution.

This sequence originates from a woman in her twenties or thirties who had recovered from COVID-19. Sequencing input: PBMCs or T cells enriched from blood (not recorded which). The chain has TRBV19 and TRBJ1-2; 8 nucleotides agree with TRBD1. The CDR3 is CASSTLSTGASGYTF. The CDR3 region has the DNA TGTGCCAGTAGTACCCTCTCGACAGGGGCGAGTGGCTACACCTTC.